These T cell receptor beta chains were read from a single sample in a study of CD8 T cells in Susac syndrome. TCRdb called the immunoSEQ multiplex PCR reads again in MiXCR, with one record for every CDR3 protein. Among a few hundred thousand distinct CDR3 sequences, approximately 95% were seen once, and the ten largest hold just over 0.08%. The sequenced sample was CD4+ T cells from PBMCs. These receptors were taken from a human donor with multiple sclerosis. Both conserved end residues are part of each CDR3. D genes are given only for firm matches. For some rows the clone size is stated as once, few or many, or as a class when expanded; others skip it.

J	V	size	D	DNA	CDR3
TRBJ2-1	TRBV30	once	.	TGTGCCTGGAGCCCCGACAGCCCAGATGAGCAGTTCTTC	CAWSPDSPDEQFF
TRBJ1-2	TRBV27	.	.	TGTGCCAGCAGTTCGGGACACGATATTGAAAGCTATGGCTACACCTTC	CASSSGHDIESYGYTF
TRBJ2-4	TRBV12-5	.	.	TGTGCTAGTGGTGCCCCCGAGGAGTTCATTCAGTACTTC	CASGAPEEFIQYF
TRBJ2-3	TRBV20-1	.	.	TGCAGTGCTAGGCCGGGACGGCCGGGAGATACGCAGTATTTT	CSARPGRPGDTQYF
TRBJ2-3	TRBV7-3	.	TRBD1	TGTGCCAGCAGCTTAAGGGGACAGACCACAGATACGCAGTATTTT	CASSLRGQTTDTQYF
TRBJ1-2	TRBV2	.	.	TGTGCCAGCAGGACAGTAAACTATGGCTACACCTTC	CASRTVNYGYTF
TRBJ1-2	TRBV7-2	.	TRBD1	TGTGCCAGCAAGAAAAGGGACAGCTATGGCTACACCTTC	CASKKRDSYGYTF
TRBJ2-3	TRBV10-1	.	.	TGCGCCAGCAGCGAAGGACTATCAGCAGATACGCAGTATTTT	CASSEGLSADTQYF
TRBJ2-1	TRBV20-1	.	.	TGCAGTGCTAGAGGTGGGGCGCTTAATGAGCAGTTCTTC	CSARGGALNEQFF
TRBJ2-1	TRBV30	.	TRBD2	TGTGCCTGGAGCGTGGGACTAGCGGCCCCCAATGAGCAGTTCTTC	CAWSVGLAAPNEQFF
TRBJ1-4	TRBV6-5	.	.	TGTGCCATCAGGGATCCAACTAATGAAAAACTGTTTTTT	CAIRDPTNEKLFF
TRBJ1-1	TRBV18	.	.	TGTGCCAGCTCACTCGCTGGTGAAGCTTTCTTT	CASSLAGEAFF
TRBJ1-1	TRBV27	.	.	TGTGCCAGCAGCTTTTCCGGGGGCAAGAACACTGAAGCTTTCTTT	CASSFSGGKNTEAFF
TRBJ2-1	TRBV20-1	.	TRBD2	TGCAGTGCTCCGAGGACTAGCGGGGGCGATCTAATCAGGCGATCCTACAATGAGCAGTTCTTC	CSAPRTSGGDLIRRSYNEQFF
TRBJ2-7	TRBV29-1	once	.	TGCAGCGTTGCTCGGGGGTACGGCGAGCAGTACTTC	CSVARGYGEQYF
TRBJ2-7	TRBV5-1	.	.	TGCGCCAGCAGCTTGGCGGCCCAGGCCTACGAGCAGTACTTC	CASSLAAQAYEQYF
TRBJ1-2	TRBV7-8	.	.	TGTGCCAGCAGCTTAGCAATCCCGGCAGACTATGGCTACACCTTC	CASSLAIPADYGYTF
TRBJ2-7	TRBV12-3/TRBV12-4	.	TRBD1	TGTGCCAGCAGTTTTATCCGGCAGGGGGCGGGGGAGCAGTACTTC	CASSFIRQGAGEQYF
TRBJ2-7	TRBV30	.	TRBD1	TGTGCCTGGAGTAGTCCGGGACAGGGGACCTACGAGCAGTACTTC	CAWSSPGQGTYEQYF
TRBJ1-1	TRBV3-1	.	.	TGTGCCAGCAGCCAGATCGGTTGGGGGCGGCACACTGAAGCTTTCTTT	CASSQIGWGRHTEAFF
TRBJ2-1	TRBV7-9	.	.	TGTGCCAGCAGCTTATCGCCGGGCGGCAATGAGCAGTTCTTC	CASSLSPGGNEQFF
TRBJ2-2	TRBV6-6	.	.	TGTGCCAGCACGGTAGCGGTCGGGGCCGCCGGGGAGCTGTTTTTT	CASTVAVGAAGELFF
TRBJ2-6	TRBV2	.	TRBD1	TGTGCCAGCAGTAGACAGGGGGGAAGCCTTGGGGCCAACGTCCTGACTTTC	CASSRQGGSLGANVLTF
TRBJ1-1	TRBV30	.	.	TGTGCCTGGAGCCCGTCGGGTGTTGAAGCTTTCTTT	CAWSPSGVEAFF
TRBJ1-1	TRBV3-1	once	.	TGTGCCAGCAGCCAAGGACCTGAAGCTTTCTTT	CASSQGPEAFF
TRBJ1-5	TRBV20-1	once	.	TGCAGTGCTAGTAGGGGAGAGGTTAGACAGCCCCAGCATTTT	CSASRGEVRQPQHF
TRBJ2-5	TRBV29-1	.	.	TGCAGCGTTGGACGGCTACAAGAGACCCAGTACTTC	CSVGRLQETQYF
TRBJ2-3	TRBV30	.	.	TGTGCCTCGAAAGGGGGGGGCACAGATACGCAGTATTTT	CASKGGGTDTQYF
TRBJ2-3	TRBV9	.	.	TGTGCCAGCAGCGTACAGGCGCACGGAGATACGCAGTATTTT	CASSVQAHGDTQYF
TRBJ1-1	TRBV30	.	.	TGTGCCTGGAGTGTAGGACATCTGAACACTGAAGCTTTCTTT	CAWSVGHLNTEAFF
TRBJ2-7	TRBV28	.	.	TGTGCCAGCAGGTCACAGGGCATCGGGAACTACGAGCAGTACTTC	CASRSQGIGNYEQYF
TRBJ1-2	TRBV14	.	.	TGTGCCAGCAGCCAAGGGAGGCGTGGCTACACCTTC	CASSQGRRGYTF
TRBJ2-1	TRBV29-1	once	TRBD1	TGCAGCGCCCTGACAGGGGGCGCCTACAATGAGCAGTTCTTC	CSALTGGAYNEQFF
TRBJ1-1	TRBV27	.	TRBD1	TGTGCCAGCGGATCTTACCCGGGACAGGGGGTTTCGGTCACTGAAGCTTTCTTT	CASGSYPGQGVSVTEAFF
TRBJ2-3	TRBV20-1	.	.	TGCAGTGCTAGGACTTCCACAGATACGCAGTATTTT	CSARTSTDTQYF